This T cell receptor beta chain appears in the sequencing data of a study of T-cell reconstitution after alpha-beta-depleted transplantation in children. Using unique molecular identifiers, the investigators prepared the TCRbeta library. TCRdb recomputed calls from the PCR reads with MiXCR, one row per CDR3 protein. This sample has fewer than 550,000 distinct CDR3 sequences; roughly a tenth occur once, and the top ten carry roughly 5%. Germline CDR1 DFQATT, CDR2 SNEGSKA (reference sequence). This CDR3 has 15 amino acids. V was pared by 8 bases and J by 4 bases, with 14 bases of the junction left unmatched.

This specimen consisted of PBMCs from the stem cell graft donor, obtained from the stem cell graft. The rearrangement links TRBV20-1 to TRBJ2-1; TRBD2 aligns across 7 bases. The receptor comes from a human donor who donated a stem cell graft to a child with acute myeloid leukemia. Written as DNA, the CDR3 is TGCAGTTCGCGGCCCCCTAGCGGAGCTTACAATGAGCAGTTCTTC. Protein: CSSRPPSGAYNEQFF.